The 15 T cell receptor beta chains reported below all come from one sample, sequenced in a study of blood T cell repertoires in COVID-19. Libraries were prepared by immunoSEQ multiplex PCR; TCRdb keeps only in-frame clonotypes and omits some of them. The sample has 150,000 or so clones; about 87% are singletons. Sequenced sample: peripheral blood. The receptor set was obtained from a human donor in a cohort sampled during active COVID-19.

This sequence joins TRBV7-2 and TRBJ1-5; D perhaps matches TRBD1 (6 bases). V lost 5 bases and J 2 bases, leaving 16 bases between the germline ends. This CDR3 contains 16 residues. Germline-derived CDR1 and CDR2 are SGHTA and FQGNSA. CDR3 DNA sequence: TGTGCCAGCAGCCCGAACCACAGGGTCGGCAATCAGCCCCAGCATTTT. Residues: CASSPNHRVGNQPQHF.

This sequence joins TRBV6-2 or TRBV6-3 and TRBJ2-3, with 9 nucleotides matching TRBD2. Germline V CDR1 and CDR2: MNHEY, SVGEGT. The V and J ends lost 2 bases and 6 bases, in that order; junction bases with no gene match: 6. There are 15 residues in the CDR3. The CDR3 DNA reads TGTGCCAGCAGTTACGCGGGAGGGGCGGCGGATACGCAGTATTTT. Its protein is CASSYAGGAADTQYF.

The rearrangement uses TRBV27 and TRBJ1-1, with 7 bases matching TRBD1. The CDR3 totals 14 residues. With 8 bases clipped from V and 3 bases from J, the junction kept 9 bases outside the gene matches. CDR1 is MNHEY and CDR2 is SMNVEV in the germline V gene (reference sequence). CDR3 bases: TGTGCCAGCCGCGATCGTCAGGGGGACACTGAAGCTTTCTTT. Encoded protein: CASRDRQGDTEAFF.

The V gene is TRBV10-3, the J gene TRBJ1-4; no firm D call. This CDR3 spans 14 amino acids. Trimming cost V 5 bases and J 6 bases, with 13 bases left between them. Per the germline V gene, CDR1 is ENHRY and CDR2 is SYGVKD. CDR3 amino acids: CAISRGSFDEKLFF. In DNA, the CDR3 is TGTGCCATCAGTCGAGGTAGTTTTGATGAAAAACTGTTTTTT.

The chain has TRBV7-2 and TRBJ2-5, with D perhaps matching TRBD2 (6 bases). The CDR3 is made up of 13 amino acids. Germline CDR1 and CDR2: SGHTA and FQGNSA. Trimming took off 4 bases at V and 2 bases at J, with 8 bases between the two ends. The CDR3 region has the DNA TGTGCCAGCAGCTGGGACTGGCAAGAGACCCAGTACTTC. Its translation: CASSWDWQETQYF.

This clone was found a few times. The chain couples TRBV5-1 to TRBJ2-5, with 7 bases aligning to TRBD1. The V gene end was trimmed by 4 bases and the J gene end by 5 bases; junction bases not matched to a gene: 8. CDR1 SGHRS and CDR2 YFSETQ come from the germline V gene. CDR3 length equals 14 residues. This CDR3 reads CASSRQGVSETQYF. Here the CDR3 DNA reads TGCGCCAGCAGCCGTCAGGGGGTCTCGGAGACCCAGTACTTC.

This clone was detected only a few times. This chain connects TRBV5-1 to TRBJ2-7, with 12 bases identical to TRBD1. V dropped 3 bases and J dropped 5; count of bases not matched to a gene: 6. The CDR3 runs to 15 residues. CDR1 and CDR2 (germline): SGHRS, YFSETQ. CDR3 nucleotides: TGCGCCAGCAGCTCGGGGACAGGGGGCTACCACGAGCAGTACTTC. Translating it yields CASSSGTGGYHEQYF. The whole variable domain, filled in from reference TRBV5-1 and TRBJ2-7, reads KAGVTQTPRYLIKTRGQQVTLSCSPISGHRSVSWYQQTPGQGLQFLFEYFSETQRNKGNFPGRFSGRQFSNSRSEMNVSTLELGDSALYLCASSSGTGGYHEQYFGPGTRLTVT.

The chain has TRBV21-1 and TRBJ2-2; the D segment call TRBD2 is taken from the table without a DNA check. TRBV21-1 represents a pseudogene. This CDR3 is 13 amino acids long. The CDR3 DNA is TGTCTAGCGCGTTCACCAGGCACCGGGGAGCTGTTTTTT. Protein product: CLARSPGTGELFF.

This chain joins TRBV6-2 or TRBV6-3 and TRBJ1-1, with TRBD1 matching 9 bases. Germline V lookup: CDR1 MNHEY, CDR2 SVGEGT. This CDR3 has 13 residues. V shed 5 bases and J 9 bases; nucleotides not matched to a gene: 7. The chain's CDR3 is CASSGAGTGKAFF. The CDR3 nucleotides are TGTGCCAGCAGTGGAGCTGGGACAGGGAAAGCTTTCTTT.

The chain carries TRBV3-1 (or the pseudogene TRBV3-2) and TRBJ1-6, with D perhaps matching TRBD1 (6 bases). The germline V gene encodes CDR1 LGHDT and CDR2 YNNKEL (reference sequence). The V end lost 6 bases, the J end lost 10 bases, and 16 bases lay between the germline ends. CDR3 length: 14 amino acids. CDR3 protein: CASSYMDSGSPLHF. CDR3 coding DNA: TGTGCCAGCAGTTATATGGACAGCGGCTCACCCCTCCACTTT.

The V and J genes are TRBV10-3 and TRBJ2-3; 8 bases agree with TRBD1. CDR3 length: 15 residues. CDR1 and CDR2 from the germline V gene are ENHRY and SYGVKD. V was clipped by 3 bases and J by 1 base; unmatched bases: 3. CDR3 DNA sequence: TGTGCCATCAGTGATAGGGGACAGGGCACAGATACGCAGTATTTT. Translating gives CAISDRGQGTDTQYF.

This rearrangement joins TRBV2 to TRBJ2-2; D perhaps matches TRBD2 (5 bases). Germline V gene lookup returns CDR1 SNHLY and CDR2 FYNNEI. This CDR3 contains 16 residues. V was cut by 6 bases and J by 0 bases, with 14 bases left in between. DNA of the CDR3: TGTGCCAGCAGACTAGGATACACTACGAACACCGGGGAGCTGTTTTTT. As protein: CASRLGYTTNTGELFF.

The sample holds a few counts of this clone. This sequence joins TRBV9 and TRBJ1-1; 7 nucleotides line up with TRBD1. Per germline, CDR1 SGDLS and CDR2 YYNGEE. The V and J ends lost 2 bases and 4 bases, in that order; junction bases with no gene match: 8. CDR3 length equals 15 residues. The DNA of the CDR3 is TGTGCCAGCAGCGTGCTCACAGGGGACGGCACTGAAGCTTTCTTT. Its protein product is CASSVLTGDGTEAFF.

This chain links TRBV12-5 with TRBJ2-1; 7 positions agree with TRBD2. Germline V CDR1 and CDR2: LGHNT, FRNRAP. This CDR3 is 19 amino acids long. Trimming removed 6 bases from V and 4 bases from J; junction bases left unmatched: 21. For the CDR3, the DNA is TGTGCTAGTGGACCACAACAGTTTTGGGGGGGTAATGGGTACAATGAGCAGTTCTTC. It codes for CASGPQQFWGGNGYNEQFF.

The V gene is TRBV18, the J gene TRBJ2-1; TRBD2 aligns across 12 bases. After removal of 4 bases from V and 3 bases from J, the junction contained 4 bases not matched to a gene. Germline V lookup: CDR1 KGHSH, CDR2 LQKENI. CDR3 length: 16 residues. The CDR3 is CASSRRLAGDYNEQFF. CDR3 nucleotides: TGTGCCAGCTCACGCCGACTAGCGGGAGACTACAATGAGCAGTTCTTC.